These 2 T cell receptor beta chains originate from one sample sequenced in a study of CD8 T cells in Susac syndrome. RNA, at about 0.45 to 1 ug, was reverse transcribed with random hexamers. One entry per CDR3 protein, called by TCRdb with MiXCR from the immunoSEQ multiplex PCR reads. The top ten hold about 0.091% of the sample, which has about 210,000 distinct CDR3 sequences, roughly 96% seen once. The sample taken for sequencing was CD4+ T cells from PBMCs. The receptors stem from a human donor with multiple sclerosis.

The genes are TRBV9 and TRBJ2-3, with 9 bases that match TRBD2. The CDR3 contains 13 residues. Germline V gene data show CDR1 as SGDLS and CDR2 as YYNGEE. Losses at the gene ends were 5 bases for V and 10 bases for J; bases not matched to a gene: 8. The CDR3 spells CASRRTSESPQYF. The CDR3 DNA reads as TGTGCCAGCAGGAGGACTAGCGAGTCTCCGCAGTATTTT. Full variable domain (missing parts from reference TRBV9 and TRBJ2-3): DSGVTQTPKHLITATGQRVTLRCSPRSGDLSVYWYQQSLDQGLQFLIQYYNGEERAKGNILERFSAQQFPDLHSELNLSSLELGDSALYFCASRRTSESPQYFGPGTRLTVL.

This clonotype is a singleton in its sample. The CDR3 sequence: CASSLASRTEAFF. CDR3 DNA: TGTGCCAGCAGCTTGGCGTCAAGGACTGAAGCTTTCTTT. V and J are TRBV11-1 and TRBJ1-1; unclear D gene. Germline-derived CDR1 and CDR2 are SGHAT and FQDESV (reference sequence). The CDR3 has 13 amino acids. The germline V and J ends were trimmed by 3 bases and 5 bases, with 10 bases remaining between them. The entire variable domain, with the rest obtained from reference TRBV11-1 and TRBJ1-1, is as follows: EAEVAQSPRYKITEKSQAVAFWCDPISGHATLYWYRQILGQGPELLVQFQDESVVDDSQLPKDRFSAERLKGVDSTLKIQPAELGDSAMYLCASSLASRTEAFFGQGTRLTVV.